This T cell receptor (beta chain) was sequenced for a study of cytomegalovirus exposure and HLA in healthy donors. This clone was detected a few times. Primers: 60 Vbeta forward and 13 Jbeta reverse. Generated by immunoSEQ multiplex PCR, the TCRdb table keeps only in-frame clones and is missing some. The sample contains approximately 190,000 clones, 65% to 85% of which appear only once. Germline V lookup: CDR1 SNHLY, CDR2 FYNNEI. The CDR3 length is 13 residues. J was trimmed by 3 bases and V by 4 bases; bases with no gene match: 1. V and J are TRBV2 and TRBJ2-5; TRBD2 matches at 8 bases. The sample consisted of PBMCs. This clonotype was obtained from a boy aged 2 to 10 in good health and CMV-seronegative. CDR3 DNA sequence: TGTGCCAGCAGTGTCGGGGGGGAAGAGACCCAGTACTTC. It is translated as CASSVGGEETQYF.